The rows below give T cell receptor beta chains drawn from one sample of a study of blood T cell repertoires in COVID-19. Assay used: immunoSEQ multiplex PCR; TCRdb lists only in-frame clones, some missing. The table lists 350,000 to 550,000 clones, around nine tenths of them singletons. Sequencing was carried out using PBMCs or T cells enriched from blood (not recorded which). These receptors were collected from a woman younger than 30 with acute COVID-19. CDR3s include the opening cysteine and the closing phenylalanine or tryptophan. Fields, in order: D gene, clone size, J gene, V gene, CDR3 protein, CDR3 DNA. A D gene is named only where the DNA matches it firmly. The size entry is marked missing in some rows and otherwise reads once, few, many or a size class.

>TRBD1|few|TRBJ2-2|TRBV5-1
CASSSDRGPPEEELFF
TGCGCCAGCAGCAGCGACAGGGGCCCGCCCGAGGAGGAGCTGTTTTTT
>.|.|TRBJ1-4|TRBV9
CASSRTPNEKLFF
TGTGCCAGTTCCCGGACACCGAATGAAAAACTGTTTTTT
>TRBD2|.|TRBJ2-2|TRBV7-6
CASHRRAGDTGELFF
TGTGCCAGCCACAGGCGAGCGGGGGACACCGGGGAGCTGTTTTTT
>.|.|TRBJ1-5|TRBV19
CASLDLTGGSNQPQHF
TGTGCCAGTCTCGATCTGACAGGCGGGAGCAATCAGCCCCAGCATTTT
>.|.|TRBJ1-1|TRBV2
CASRAEQGNTEAFF
TGTGCCAGCAGAGCTGAACAGGGGAACACTGAAGCTTTCTTT
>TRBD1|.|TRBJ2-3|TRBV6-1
CASSETTGGTDTQYF
TGTGCCAGCAGTGAGACGACAGGGGGCACAGATACGCAGTATTTT
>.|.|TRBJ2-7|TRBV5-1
CASSPLLGGVYEQYF
TGCGCCAGCAGCCCCCTACTCGGCGGGGTTTACGAGCAGTACTTC
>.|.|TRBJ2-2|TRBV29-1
CSVQLRNTGELFF
TGCAGCGTTCAACTGAGGAACACCGGGGAGCTGTTTTTT
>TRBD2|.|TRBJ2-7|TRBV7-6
CASSNRGVTYEQYF
TGTGCCAGCAGCAACCGGGGGGTCACCTACGAGCAGTACTTC
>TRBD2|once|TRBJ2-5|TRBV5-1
CASSWTRGTETQYF
TGCGCCAGCAGCTGGACTAGAGGCACGGAGACCCAGTACTTC
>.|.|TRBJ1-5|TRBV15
CATSRDWAPQHF
TGTGCCACCAGCAGAGATTGGGCGCCCCAGCATTTT
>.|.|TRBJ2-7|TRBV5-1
CASSFGGSVEQYF
TGCGCCAGCAGCTTTGGAGGGTCTGTCGAGCAGTACTTC
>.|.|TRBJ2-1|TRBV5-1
CASSLALRGLGNEQFF
TGCGCCAGCAGCTTGGCCTTGCGAGGGCTGGGCAATGAGCAGTTCTTC
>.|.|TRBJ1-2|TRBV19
CASKIARPYEGYTF
TGTGCCAGCAAAATAGCCCGACCATATGAGGGCTACACCTTC
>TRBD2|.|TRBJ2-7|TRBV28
CASSSLAGGIYEQYF
TGTGCCAGCAGTTCCCTAGCGGGAGGGATTTACGAGCAGTACTTC
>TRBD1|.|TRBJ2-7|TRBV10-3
CAISEDRATLEQYF
TGTGCCATCAGTGAGGACAGGGCCACCCTCGAGCAGTACTTC
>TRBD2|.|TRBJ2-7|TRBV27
CASSSRLAHEQYF
TGTGCCAGCAGTTCGCGACTAGCCCACGAGCAGTACTTC
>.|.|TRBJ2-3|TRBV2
CASQAVQHTDTQYF
TGTGCCAGCCAAGCGGTTCAGCACACAGATACGCAGTATTTT
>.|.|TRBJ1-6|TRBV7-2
CASSLGASSYNSPLHF
TGTGCCAGCAGCTTAGGAGCGAGCTCCTATAATTCACCCCTCCACTTT
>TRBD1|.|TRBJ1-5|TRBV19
CASSMLQGSHNQPQHF
TGTGCCAGTAGTATGCTACAGGGGTCACACAATCAGCCCCAGCATTTT
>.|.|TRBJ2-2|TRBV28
CASSLLTGELFF
TGTGCCAGCAGCTTATTAACCGGGGAGCTGTTTTTT
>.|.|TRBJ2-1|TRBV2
CASSGGSNEQFF
TGTGCCAGCAGTGGCGGCAGCAATGAGCAGTTCTTC
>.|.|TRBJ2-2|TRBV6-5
CASSYYGPNTGELFF
TGTGCCAGCAGTTACTACGGTCCGAACACCGGGGAGCTGTTTTTT
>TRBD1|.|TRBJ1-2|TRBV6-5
CASSPQGTASGGYTF
TGTGCCAGCAGTCCCCAAGGGACAGCGAGTGGTGGCTACACCTTC
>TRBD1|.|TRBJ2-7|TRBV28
CASSLDRGIEQYF
TGTGCCAGCAGCTTGGACAGGGGGATCGAGCAGTACTTC
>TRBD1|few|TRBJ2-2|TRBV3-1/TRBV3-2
CASSSETGNWPGELFF
TGTGCCAGCAGCTCAGAGACAGGGAATTGGCCCGGGGAGCTGTTTTTT
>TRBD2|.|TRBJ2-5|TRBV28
CASSLVERDGETQYF
TGTGCCAGCAGTTTGGTAGAGCGGGACGGAGAGACCCAGTACTTC
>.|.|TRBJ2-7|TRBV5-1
CASSLFMGDYEQYF
TGCGCCAGCAGCCTGTTTATGGGAGACTACGAGCAGTACTTC
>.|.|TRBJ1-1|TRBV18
CASSPAQGNTEAFF
TGTGCCAGCTCACCGGCACAGGGGAACACTGAAGCTTTCTTT
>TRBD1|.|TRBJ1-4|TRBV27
CASSPRQGETTNEKLFF
TGTGCCAGCAGTCCAAGACAGGGGGAGACTACTAATGAAAAACTGTTTTTT
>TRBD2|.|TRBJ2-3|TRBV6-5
CATGRDFYTDTQYF
TGTGCCACAGGGAGGGACTTTTACACAGATACGCAGTATTTT